This is a list of T cell receptor beta chains from one sample in a study of T cells of healthy individuals. TCRdb independently ran MiXCR on the 5' RACE reads; one entry per CDR3 protein. The sample has 90,000 to 100,000 distinct CDR3 sequences, around 17% seen once. These receptor sequences come from a human donor in good health. CDR3s include the opening cysteine and the closing phenylalanine or tryptophan. Each record gives: J gene, V gene, clone size, D gene, CDR3 DNA, CDR3 protein. D genes are given only for firm matches. Clone sizes are given selectively: once, few, many, or a class where the clone is expanded.

>TRBJ2-7|TRBV13|many|TRBD2
TGTGCCAGCAGCTTGGGACTAGCGGGTTACGAGCAGTACTTC
CASSLGLAGYEQYF
>TRBJ1-5|TRBV28|-|-
TGTGCCAGCAGTTTATCATGGACAGACAATCAGCCCCAGCATTTT
CASSLSWTDNQPQHF
>TRBJ2-1|TRBV20-1|-|-
TGCAGTGCTAGGGATCGCGGTCCGACCAATGAGCAGTTCTTC
CSARDRGPTNEQFF
>TRBJ2-1|TRBV7-2|few|TRBD2
TGTGCCAGCAGCTCAGGGACTAGCCCCAATGAGCAGTTCTTC
CASSSGTSPNEQFF
>TRBJ2-5|TRBV20-1|many|-
TGCAGTGCTAGAAACCTGCTAGAAGGGGAGACCCAGTACTTC
CSARNLLEGETQYF
>TRBJ1-1|TRBV6-2/TRBV6-3|-|-
TGTGCCAGCAGCACAACGGGACAACGGCCGATCTTT
CASSTTGQRPIF
>TRBJ1-2|TRBV27|-|TRBD1
TGTGCCAGCAGTTTGACAGGGTATAGCTATGGCTACACCTTC
CASSLTGYSYGYTF
>TRBJ2-1|TRBV5-6|few|-
TGTGCCAGCAGCTTGGGGTCAGGTGAGCAGTTCTTC
CASSLGSGEQFF
>TRBJ2-5|TRBV9|-|TRBD2
TGTGCCAGCAGCGCGAGCGGGAGGGCCGTGGAGACCCAGTACTTC
CASSASGRAVETQYF
>TRBJ1-4|TRBV28|few|-
TGTGCCAGCAGTTTTGGTGAAAAACTGTTTTTT
CASSFGEKLFF
>TRBJ1-6|TRBV18|few|-
TGTGCCAGCTCACCACAGGGCACCAATTCACCCCTCCACTTT
CASSPQGTNSPLHF
>TRBJ2-5|TRBV12-3/TRBV12-4|-|-
TGTGCCAGCAGTGCTACAGAGACCCAGTACTTC
CASSATETQYF
>TRBJ1-6|TRBV2|-|-
TGTGCCAGCGTGGGGAATTCACCCCTCCACTTT
CASVGNSPLHF
>TRBJ2-5|TRBV7-9|many|-
TGTGCCAGCAGCTTACCCTACAGGGAAGGGACCCAGTACTTC
CASSLPYREGTQYF
>TRBJ2-4|TRBV3-1|once|TRBD1
TGTGCCAGCAGCCCCGACAGGGGCCGAGCCAAAAACATTCAGTACTTC
CASSPDRGRAKNIQYF
>TRBJ2-4|TRBV24-1|many|-
TGTGCCACCAGCGGGGAGGCCAAAAACATTCAGTACTTC
CATSGEAKNIQYF
>TRBJ2-5|TRBV10-3|-|-
TGTGCCATCAGGGGGGACTACCAAGAGACCCAGTACTTC
CAIRGDYQETQYF
>TRBJ1-1|TRBV3-1|many|-
TGTGCCAGCAGCCAATCTGGGGGGTCTGAAGCTTTCTTT
CASSQSGGSEAFF
>TRBJ2-2|TRBV15|-|-
TGTGCCACCAGCAGAGTCAACACCGGGGAGCTGTTTTTT
CATSRVNTGELFF
>TRBJ2-7|TRBV28|few|-
TGTGCCAGCGTCCCCCGGCGAGCGCCCCTAGATTTTTACTTC
CASVPRRAPLDFYF
>TRBJ1-6|TRBV28|few|-
TGTGCCAGCAGTTTTACCGGGGGATACAATTCACCCCTCCACTTT
CASSFTGGYNSPLHF
>TRBJ2-3|TRBV7-2|few|-
TGTGCCAGCAGCCGTGACCGTACAGATACGCAGTATTTT
CASSRDRTDTQYF
>TRBJ2-5|TRBV7-2|-|TRBD1
TGTGCCAGCAGCGAGGGACAGCTGCAAGAGACCCAGTACTTC
CASSEGQLQETQYF
>TRBJ2-7|TRBV5-1|-|-
TGCGCCAGCAGCTTGGGGGGCGGGTACTCCTACGAGCAGTACTTC
CASSLGGGYSYEQYF
>TRBJ1-2|TRBV4-1|-|TRBD1
TGCGCCAGCAGAACACCGGGACAGGGCTTATATGGCTACACCTTC
CASRTPGQGLYGYTF
>TRBJ2-2|TRBV5-4|many|-
TGTGCCAGCAGCTTAGACGCCAGAGGTCACGGGGAGCTGTTTTTT
CASSLDARGHGELFF
>TRBJ1-4|TRBV11-2|-|TRBD1
TGTGCCAGCAGGACCATAGGGGGCAGGAATGAAAAACTGTTTTTT
CASRTIGGRNEKLFF
>TRBJ2-1|TRBV6-2/TRBV6-3|-|TRBD2
TGTGCCAGCAGTCCACGGGGGGACTCCTACAATGAGCAGTTCTTC
CASSPRGDSYNEQFF
>TRBJ1-4|TRBV7-9|few|TRBD1
TGTGCCAGCAGCGGGGACAGCGGTGAAAAACTGTTTTTT
CASSGDSGEKLFF
>TRBJ1-5|TRBV6-2/TRBV6-3|many|-
TGTGCCAGCAGCCACAGGGTGCTGCCCCAGCATTTT
CASSHRVLPQHF
>TRBJ2-1|TRBV20-1|-|-
TGCAGTGCTGAACGCTGGGGGCGCAATGAGCAGTTCTTC
CSAERWGRNEQFF
>TRBJ1-2|TRBV7-2|-|-
TGTGCCAGCAGCTCAGGCGGGGGGGTTGGAGGCTACACCTTC
CASSSGGGVGGYTF
>TRBJ1-4|TRBV5-1|many|-
TGCGCCAGCAGCTACTCTGTCAGGGCGACTAATGAAAAACTGTTTTTT
CASSYSVRATNEKLFF
>TRBJ2-5|TRBV6-5|many|-
TGTGCCAGCAGTTACTCGGGGGAGACCCAGTACTTC
CASSYSGETQYF
>TRBJ2-6|TRBV28|many|-
TGTGCCAGCACCTATTCCGACAGCAACTCTGGGGCCAACGTCCTGACTTTC
CASTYSDSNSGANVLTF
>TRBJ2-7|TRBV7-2|few|-
TGTGCCAGCAGTAAGGGACGGCTCACCTACGAGCAGTACTTC
CASSKGRLTYEQYF
>TRBJ2-7|TRBV20-1|many|TRBD1
TGCAGTGCTAGAGGGACAGGGAGTCTCTACGAGCAGTACTTC
CSARGTGSLYEQYF
>TRBJ2-1|TRBV27|many|-
TGTGCCAGCAGAACCCTTTCGGGAGAATCCTACAATGAGCAGTTCTTC
CASRTLSGESYNEQFF
>TRBJ2-7|TRBV3-1|few|TRBD2
TGTGCCAGCAGCCAAGCGGGGGGGAAATACGAGCAGTACTTC
CASSQAGGKYEQYF
>TRBJ2-1|TRBV7-8|many|TRBD2
TGTGCCAGCAGCTTACCGGTTAGTAGCGGGGGTACTGAGCAGTTCTTC
CASSLPVSSGGTEQFF
>TRBJ1-3|TRBV10-3|few|-
TGTGCCATCAGTTCCGACAGCTACTCTGGAAACACCATATATTTT
CAISSDSYSGNTIYF
>TRBJ2-1|TRBV7-2|-|-
TGTGCCAGCAGCCGAGGGTCCCCCTCCTACAATGAGCAGTTCTTC
CASSRGSPSYNEQFF
>TRBJ1-1|TRBV20-1|many|-
TGCAGTGCTAGACAGGGGTTGAACACTGAAGCTTTCTTT
CSARQGLNTEAFF
>TRBJ2-3|TRBV12-3/TRBV12-4|-|TRBD2
TGTGCCAGCAGTTCGACTAGCGGGGGTATCGCAGATACGCAGTATTTT
CASSSTSGGIADTQYF
>TRBJ2-3|TRBV9|few|TRBD2
TGTGCCAGCAGCCGGAGCGGGGGGACCACAGATACGCAGTATTTT
CASSRSGGTTDTQYF
>TRBJ2-3|TRBV29-1|many|-
TGCAGCGTTGACGGGGACTTGCATACGCAGTATTTT
CSVDGDLHTQYF
>TRBJ2-2|TRBV5-1|-|-
TGCGCCAGCAGCCGAGGGACCACTCAGGGCACCGGGGAGCTGTTTTTT
CASSRGTTQGTGELFF
>TRBJ2-3|TRBV20-1|-|TRBD2
TGCAGTGTATGGGCTAGCGGGAACACAGATACGCAGTATTTT
CSVWASGNTDTQYF
>TRBJ2-3|TRBV4-3|-|TRBD2
TGCGCCAGCAGCCAAAGCGGGAGTGTGGCAGATACGCAGTATTTT
CASSQSGSVADTQYF
>TRBJ1-4|TRBV28|many|-
TGTGCCAGCAGTTTAGGGGGTGGCACCCTGTTTTTT
CASSLGGGTLFF
>TRBJ1-1|TRBV6-2/TRBV6-3|many|TRBD1
TGTGCCAGCAGTTCGACAGGGGAGTCGGTCACTGAAGCTTTCTTT
CASSSTGESVTEAFF
>TRBJ2-1|TRBV5-8|-|TRBD2
TGTGCCAGCAGCTTGGGTATCGAGCGGGAGCTCCTCTTC
CASSLGIERELLF
>TRBJ2-1|TRBV2|-|TRBD2
TGTGCCAGCAGTGAAGTCTTCGGGGGGAATGAGCAGTTCTTC
CASSEVFGGNEQFF
>TRBJ2-7|TRBV6-1|-|-
TGTGCCAGCAGTGAACGGGACAACTACGAGCAGTACTTC
CASSERDNYEQYF
>TRBJ1-6|TRBV12-3/TRBV12-4|-|-
TGTGCCAGCAGTTTCTCTTGGGGGAATTCACCCCTCCACTTT
CASSFSWGNSPLHF
>TRBJ2-3|TRBV6-2/TRBV6-3|-|-
TGTGCCAGCAGTCCTCGACAGGGAGGGTCAGATACGCAGTATTTT
CASSPRQGGSDTQYF
>TRBJ2-5|TRBV14|-|TRBD1
TGTGCCAGCAGCCAATGGGACAGCGCCCAAGAGACCCAGTACTTC
CASSQWDSAQETQYF
>TRBJ1-2|TRBV7-8|-|-
TGTGCCAGCAGCTTCACCAACTATGGCTACACCTTC
CASSFTNYGYTF